The 27 T cell receptor beta chains listed next were all sequenced from one sample in a study of control samples from healthy donors and cancer patients. Using immunoSEQ multiplex PCR, the repertoire was profiled, and TCRdb retains in-frame clones only, with some absent. This sample has approximately 80,000 clones, with about nine tenths found just once. The specimen was blood. The receptors were gathered from a man aged 25-45 years in good health.

The V gene is TRBV12-3 or TRBV12-4, the J gene TRBJ2-5, with TRBD2 as a possible D gene (5 bases). V was trimmed by 10 bases and J by 5 bases, leaving 14 bases between them. This CDR3 is built from 12 residues. The CDR3 DNA sequence: TGTGCCACCTCCCCCACGGGGGAGACCCAGTACTTC. Amino acids: CATSPTGETQYF.

The V call is TRBV14, the J call TRBJ1-1; D perhaps matches TRBD1 (5 bases). With 1 base removed from V and 1 base from J, the gap between germline ends came to 13 bases. This CDR3 has 16 amino acids. Germline V gene data show CDR1 as SGHDN and CDR2 as FVKESK. The CDR3 nucleotides are TGTGCCAGCAGCCAAGTCGGGGGATATAAGAACACTGAAGCTTTCTTT. Its translation: CASSQVGGYKNTEAFF. The full variable domain, completed using reference TRBV14 and TRBJ1-1, is EAGVTQFPSHSVIEKGQTVTLRCDPISGHDNLYWYRRVMGKEIKFLLHFVKESKQDESGMPNNRFLAERTGGTYSTLKVQPAELEDSGVYFCASSQVGGYKNTEAFFGQGTRLTVV.

The table lists this clone with a count of one. This chain connects TRBV30 to TRBJ1-1, with D tentatively TRBD1 (6 bases). This CDR3 has 12 residues. Per the germline V gene, CDR1 is GTSNPN and CDR2 is SVGIG (reference sequence). CDR3 loop: CGGRQENTEAFF. In DNA, the CDR3 is TGTGGGGGGAGACAGGAGAACACTGAAGCTTTCTTT.

The chain carries TRBV5-1 and TRBJ2-6; D ambiguous. CDR3 size: 15 residues. With 4 bases removed from V and 2 bases from J, the gap between germline ends came to 10 bases. Germline V lookup: CDR1 SGHRS, CDR2 YFSETQ. CDR3 in amino acids: CASSDDRAGANVLTF. The CDR3 region has the DNA TGCGCCAGCAGCGATGACCGAGCTGGGGCCAACGTCCTGACTTTC.

The V gene is TRBV7-2, the J gene TRBJ2-5, with D hard to call. The CDR3 loop spans 13 amino acids. The ends were cut back, 1 base at V and 5 bases at J, with 8 bases in the middle. Germline assignment: CDR1 SGHTA and CDR2 FQGNSA. Here the CDR3 DNA reads TGTGCCAGCAGCTTAGGCCCCTTCGAGACCCAGTACTTC. Protein sequence: CASSLGPFETQYF.

V is TRBV18 and J is TRBJ2-7; a weak D match, TRBD1 (6 bases). Germline values: CDR1 KGHSH, CDR2 LQKENI. V was clipped by 4 bases and J by 1 base, with 8 bases between them. The CDR3 covers 13 residues. Here the CDR3 reads CASSRDTSYEQYF. As DNA, the CDR3 is TGTGCCAGCTCACGGGACACTTCCTACGAGCAGTACTTC.

The gene calls are TRBV9 and TRBJ2-3, with 16 bases lining up with TRBD2. This CDR3 comprises 19 residues. Per the germline V gene, CDR1 is SGDLS and CDR2 is YYNGEE. V lost 1 base to trimming and J lost 3 bases; unmatched junction nucleotides: 8. The CDR3 bases are TGTGCCAGCAGCGTAAGTGCAGGGACTAGCGGGGGGGCAACAGATACGCAGTATTTT. Encoded protein: CASSVSAGTSGGATDTQYF.

The rearrangement uses TRBV6-5 and TRBJ2-1, with TRBD2 identical over 8 bases. Germline assignment: CDR1 MNHEY and CDR2 SVGAGI. The CDR3 spans 15 residues. The trim removed 4 bases at V and 6 bases at J, leaving 8 bases unmatched. The CDR3 region has the DNA TGTGCCAGCAGTTCAAGGACTAGCTTTCCCAATGAGCAGTTCTTC. Its protein product is CASSSRTSFPNEQFF.

The gene calls are TRBV11-2 and TRBJ2-3; tentatively, D is TRBD1 (5 bases). The V and J ends lost 1 base and 2 bases respectively, with 13 bases between them. There are 16 residues in the CDR3. The germline CDR1 and CDR2 sequences are SGHAT and FQNNGV. CDR3 amino acids: CASSLGAHRITDTQYF. CDR3 nucleotide sequence: TGTGCCAGCAGCTTAGGGGCCCACAGGATCACAGATACGCAGTATTTT. The full variable domain, in which reference TRBV11-2 and TRBJ2-3 provide the parts outside the CDR3, is EAGVAQSPRYKIIEKRQSVAFWCNPISGHATLYWYQQILGQGPKLLIQFQNNGVVDDSQLPKDRFSAERLKGVDSTLKIQPAKLEDSAVYLCASSLGAHRITDTQYFGPGTRLTVL.

The chain links TRBV9 to TRBJ1-6; D perhaps matches TRBD1 (6 bases). This CDR3 comprises 14 residues. Germline CDR1 SGDLS, CDR2 YYNGEE. The V gene lost 5 bases and the J gene lost 6 bases, with 12 bases spanning the gap. The chain's CDR3 is CASSGDKSNSPLHF. The CDR3 DNA sequence: TGTGCCAGCAGTGGGGACAAGTCTAATTCACCCCTCCACTTT.

The chain links TRBV19 to TRBJ2-5, with 10 bases aligning to TRBD2. This CDR3 has 17 amino acids. CDR1 is LNHDA, CDR2 SQIVND, per germline (reference sequence). V was pared by 6 bases and J by 7 bases, with 17 bases of the junction left unmatched. In DNA form, the CDR3 reads TGTGCCAGTAGCCCTTCAAGCGGGAGGGCTTCCTCCGGGACCCAGTACTTC. Its protein is CASSPSSGRASSGTQYF.

The chain employs TRBV4-2 and TRBJ1-2; D may be TRBD1 (5 bases). The CDR3 is 15 amino acids. Germline-derived CDR1 and CDR2 are LGHNA and YNFKEQ. With 0 bases removed from V and 4 bases from J, the gap between germline ends came to 12 bases. DNA for the CDR3: TGTGCCAGCAGCCAAGATTGGGCGCAGGGCTATGGCTACACCTTC. It translates to CASSQDWAQGYGYTF.

This clone was picked up a small number of times. The chain combines TRBV6-2 or TRBV6-3 with TRBJ1-1, with TRBD1 matching over 8 bases. Germline trimming cut 6 bases from V and 0 bases from J; bases unmatched to any gene: 3. Germline CDR1 MNHEY, CDR2 SVGEGT. The CDR3 is 14 residues long. CDR3 in DNA: TGTGCCAGCAGCGCAGGGGGCTTGAACACTGAAGCTTTCTTT. It is translated as CASSAGGLNTEAFF.

This chain joins TRBV3-1 (or the pseudogene TRBV3-2) and TRBJ2-5; tentatively, D is TRBD2 (5 bases). The germline V gene has CDR1 LGHDT and CDR2 YNNKEL (reference sequence). The length of the CDR3 is 13 residues. V lost 6 bases and J 0 bases, leaving 8 bases between the germline ends. The chain's CDR3 is CASSFSDQETQYF. CDR3 DNA: TGTGCCAGCAGTTTTAGCGACCAAGAGACCCAGTACTTC.

The chain recombines TRBV24-1 with TRBJ2-3; D may be TRBD2 (5 bases). The CDR3 runs 14 residues. The germline CDR1 and CDR2 sequences are KGHDR and SFDVKD. V lost 9 bases and J lost 0, with 12 bases in between. CDR3 loop: CATSEGTSTDTQYF. Written as DNA, the CDR3 is TGTGCCACCTCCGAGGGAACTAGCACAGATACGCAGTATTTT.

The chain employs TRBV27 and TRBJ1-5, with 9 bases lining up with TRBD1. The germline V gene encodes CDR1 MNHEY and CDR2 SMNVEV (reference sequence). Germline trimming cut 5 bases from V and 4 bases from J; bases unmatched to any gene: 3. CDR3 length: 14 residues. CDR3 residues: CASSPGQGNQPQHF. The CDR3 DNA reads as TGTGCCAGCAGTCCGGGACAGGGAAATCAGCCCCAGCATTTT.

The CDR3 bases are TGTGCCAGCAGAGAACAGGGGGGCGCCTACAATGAGCAGTTCTTC. The encoded protein is CASREQGGAYNEQFF. The rearrangement uses TRBV5-4 and TRBJ2-1; 8 positions agree with TRBD1. Trimming took 5 bases from V and 2 from J; bases not matched to a gene: 6. The CDR3 sequence is 15 residues long. Germline V lookup: CDR1 SGHNT, CDR2 YYREEE (reference sequence).

The rearrangement joins TRBV5-1 to TRBJ2-3, with 8 positions matching TRBD1. V trimming: 0 bases; J trimming: 0 bases; junction bases outside the gene matches: 6. The CDR3 length is 17 residues. Germline values: CDR1 SGHRS, CDR2 YFSETQ. The DNA for the CDR3 is TGCGCCAGCAGCTTGGGGGACAGGTCCCCTAGCACAGATACGCAGTATTTT. Encoded protein: CASSLGDRSPSTDTQYF.

The chain uses TRBV12-3 or TRBV12-4 and TRBJ2-3; D is uncertain. The CDR3 consists of 12 residues. The V end was cut by 1 base, the J end by 5 bases, with 4 bases between. CDR3 DNA: TGTGCCAGCAGTTTAGACAAAGATACGCAGTATTTT. Translation: CASSLDKDTQYF.

The chain has TRBV9 and TRBJ1-4, with TRBD1 matching 8 bases. The germline gives CDR1 SGDLS, CDR2 YYNGEE. V gave up 4 bases and J gave up 7 bases; unmatched junction bases: 6. The CDR3 covers 14 residues. CDR3 DNA sequence: TGTGCCAGCAGCCAAAGGACAGGGTTTGAAAAACTGTTTTTT. It is translated as CASSQRTGFEKLFF.

The chain links TRBV29-1 to TRBJ1-2, with 7 bases identical to TRBD1. Germline assignment: CDR1 SQVTM and CDR2 ANQGSEA. Losses at the gene ends were 6 bases for V and 5 bases for J; bases not matched to a gene: 12. The CDR3 has 14 amino acids. CDR3 sequence: CSVPGQAGLYGYTF. CDR3 coding DNA: TGCAGCGTCCCCGGACAGGCGGGGTTATATGGCTACACCTTC.

The chain joins TRBV6-2 or TRBV6-3 to TRBJ1-5; the D is unclear. Germline assignment: CDR1 MNHEY and CDR2 SVGEGT. CDR3 length: 15 amino acids. Trimming stripped 6 bases from V and 0 bases from J, with 12 bases between. This CDR3 reads CASSLSLYSNQPQHF. Here the CDR3 DNA reads TGTGCCAGCAGCCTCAGCCTTTATAGCAATCAGCCCCAGCATTTT.

The gene calls are TRBV3-1 (or the pseudogene TRBV3-2) and TRBJ2-1; the D call may be TRBD1 or TRBD2 (5 bases each). Germline loops: CDR1 LGHDT, CDR2 YNNKEL (reference sequence). Trimming took off 1 base at V and 3 bases at J, with 10 bases between the two ends. The CDR3 loop spans 15 amino acids. The CDR3 DNA is TGTGCCAGCAGCCAAGCGGGACCCAGCTACAATGAGCAGTTCTTC. Translating gives CASSQAGPSYNEQFF.

V is TRBV5-8 and J is TRBJ1-5; 11 bases match TRBD1. This CDR3 has 18 amino acids. The V gene's germline CDR1 is SGHTS and CDR2 YDEGEE. V gave up 0 bases and J gave up 4 bases; unmatched junction bases: 9. This chain's CDR3 is CASSLAVGQGGLNQPQHF. The CDR3 region has the DNA TGTGCCAGCAGCTTGGCCGTGGGACAGGGGGGTCTTAATCAGCCCCAGCATTTT. The full variable domain, its missing parts supplied by reference TRBV5-8 and TRBJ1-5, is EAGVTQSPTHLIKTRGQQATLRCSPISGHTSVYWYQQALGLGLQFLLWYDEGEERNRGNFPPRFSGRQFPNYSSELNVNALELEDSALYLCASSLAVGQGGLNQPQHFGDGTRLSIL.

The chain combines TRBV19 with TRBJ1-2; the match to TRBD1 covers 10 bases. V trimming: 5 bases; J trimming: 8 bases; junction bases outside the gene matches: 11. The CDR3 runs 15 residues. Per the germline V gene, CDR1 is LNHDA and CDR2 is SQIVND (reference sequence). As DNA, the CDR3 is TGTGCCAGTAGTCTCGGGACAGGGGATCGAGGAGGCTACACCTTC. The encoded protein is CASSLGTGDRGGYTF.

The chain employs TRBV6-5 and TRBJ2-7, with D unclear. The germline CDR1 and CDR2 sequences are MNHEY and SVGAGI. Trimming took 8 bases from V and 4 from J, leaving 12 bases between them. The CDR3 is made up of 12 amino acids. In nucleotides, the CDR3 is TGTGCCAGCGGTTTGACTGAATACGAGCAGTACTTC. The encoded protein is CASGLTEYEQYF.

The chain employs TRBV3-1 (or the pseudogene TRBV3-2) and TRBJ1-6, with 8 positions matching TRBD1. V lost 1 base, J lost 7 bases, and 3 bases stayed unmatched. CDR1 is LGHDT and CDR2 is YNNKEL in the germline V gene (reference sequence). This CDR3 is 15 amino acids long. The CDR3 here is CASSQGDRGNSPLHF. The CDR3 region has the DNA TGTGCCAGCAGCCAAGGTGACAGGGGAAATTCACCCCTCCACTTT.